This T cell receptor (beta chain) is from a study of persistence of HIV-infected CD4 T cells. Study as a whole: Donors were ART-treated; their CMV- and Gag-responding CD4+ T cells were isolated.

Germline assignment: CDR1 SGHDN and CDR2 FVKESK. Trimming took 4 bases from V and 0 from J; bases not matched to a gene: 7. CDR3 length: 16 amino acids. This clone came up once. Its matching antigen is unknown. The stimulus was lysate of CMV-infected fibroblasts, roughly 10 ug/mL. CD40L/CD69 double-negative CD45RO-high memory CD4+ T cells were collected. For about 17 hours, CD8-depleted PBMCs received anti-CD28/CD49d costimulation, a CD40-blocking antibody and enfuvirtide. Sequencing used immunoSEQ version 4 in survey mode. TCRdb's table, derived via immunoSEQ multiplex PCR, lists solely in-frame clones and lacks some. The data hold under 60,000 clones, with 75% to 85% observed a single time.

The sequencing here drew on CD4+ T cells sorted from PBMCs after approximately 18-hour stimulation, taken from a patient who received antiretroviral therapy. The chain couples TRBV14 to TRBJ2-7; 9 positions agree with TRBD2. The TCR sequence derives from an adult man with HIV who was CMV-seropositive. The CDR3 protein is CASSRPSGISSYEQYF. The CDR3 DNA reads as TGTGCCAGCAGCCGCCCTAGCGGGATTAGCTCCTACGAGCAGTACTTC.